Presented here are 23 T cell receptor beta chains from one specimen sequenced in a study of multiple sclerosis patients with progressive multifocal leukoencephalopathy. Time point noted: time of PML onset. Sequencing used immunoSEQ multiplex PCR; TCRdb keeps in-frame clones, though not all of them. This sample has under 35,000 clones, with over 80% found just once. Sequenced here: PBMCs, sampled from a patient treated with natalizumab. These receptors were obtained from a woman aged 40 to 55 with progressive multifocal leukoencephalopathy.

The CDR3 loop is CASSLAGGSLTDTQYF. DNA of the CDR3: TGTGCCAGCAGCTTGGCCGGGGGGAGCCTCACAGATACGCAGTATTTT. The rearrangement joins TRBV5-5 to TRBJ2-3; 7 bases match TRBD2. Trimming cost V 0 bases and J 2 bases; bases outside gene matches: 6. The CDR3 contains 16 residues. Germline lookup yields CDR1 SGHKS and CDR2 YYEKEE (reference sequence).

The V call is TRBV9, the J call TRBJ1-1; tentative D call: TRBD1 (5 bases). This CDR3 is 14 amino acids long. V lost 4 bases and J 1 base, leaving 11 bases between the germline ends. The germline V gene encodes CDR1 SGDLS and CDR2 YYNGEE. The CDR3 DNA is TGTGCCAGCAGCCCAGGGCAGGGGAACACTGAAGCTTTCTTT. This sequence encodes CASSPGQGNTEAFF.

This clone was observed a handful of times. Different DNA sequences within this sample yield the same CDR3. V is TRBV29-1 and J is TRBJ1-2; D perhaps matches TRBD1 (5 bases). V was shortened by 2 bases and J by 7 bases, with 11 bases between the two germline ends. Germline CDR1 reads SQVTM; CDR2 reads ANQGSEA. The CDR3 spans 12 residues. In DNA, the CDR3 is TGCAGCGTTGAAATGGGGGTTGCTGGCTACACCTTC. Protein: CSVEMGVAGYTF.

Written as DNA, the CDR3 is TGCGCCAGCAGCCTCGATAGGGGATTTGAAGCTTTCTTT. Amino acids: CASSLDRGFEAFF. This chain connects TRBV5-1 to TRBJ1-1; the D gene is possibly TRBD1 (5 bases). V lost 4 bases, J lost 7 bases, and 14 bases lay in between. The CDR3 runs to 13 residues. The germline CDR1 and CDR2 sequences are SGHRS and YFSETQ.

The chain couples TRBV30 to TRBJ2-1, with TRBD1 identical over 7 bases. The length of the CDR3 is 14 residues. Germline CDR1 is GTSNPN and CDR2 is SVGIG (reference sequence). The V segment lost 4 bases and the J segment 4 bases; nucleotides outside the gene matches: 7. CDR3 sequence reads: CAWTYPGQYNEQFF. CDR3 bases: TGTGCCTGGACCTATCCGGGACAGTACAATGAGCAGTTCTTC.

In regard to this clone: Different DNA sequences within this sample yield the same CDR3. This chain joins TRBV28 and TRBJ1-2; 7 bases are a match to TRBD1. V was clipped by 2 bases and J by 11 bases; unmatched bases: 11. The V gene's germline CDR1 is MDHEN and CDR2 SYDVKM. This CDR3 is built from 14 residues. This chain's CDR3 is CASSLGGGALGYTF. Here the CDR3 DNA reads TGTGCCAGCAGTTTAGGAGGGGGCGCCCTTGGTTACACCTTC.

This clone was observed a handful of times. V and J are TRBV18 and TRBJ2-6, with D hard to call. The CDR3 runs 15 residues. Trimming cost V 3 bases and J 0 bases, with 6 bases left between them. The germline CDR1 and CDR2 sequences are KGHSH and LQKENI. The CDR3 reads CASSPTASGANVLTF. CDR3 bases: TGTGCCAGCTCACCCACAGCCTCTGGGGCCAACGTCCTGACTTTC. The full variable domain, its missing parts supplied by reference TRBV18 and TRBJ2-6, is NAGVMQNPRHLVRRRGQEARLRCSPMKGHSHVYWYRQLPEEGLKFMVYLQKENIIDESGMPKERFSAEFPKEGPSILRIQQVVRGDSAAYFCASSPTASGANVLTFGAGSRLTVL.

The chain is built from TRBV30 and TRBJ1-5; D is possibly TRBD1 (5 bases). Trimming took 2 bases from V and 9 from J, leaving 11 bases between them. This CDR3 has 12 amino acids. Germline CDR1 is GTSNPN and CDR2 is SVGIG (reference sequence). CDR3 loop: CAWSSAGRPQHF. The CDR3 nucleotides read TGTGCCTGGAGTTCAGCAGGGCGGCCCCAGCATTTT.

There are a few counts of this clone. The chain employs TRBV6-5 and TRBJ1-1, with unresolved D. Germline CDR1 is MNHEY and CDR2 is SVGAGI. Trimming took off 7 bases at V and 0 bases at J, with 12 bases between the two ends. The length of the CDR3 is 14 residues. The CDR3 is CASTSWTLNTEAFF. CDR3 sequence (DNA): TGTGCCAGCACCTCGTGGACGCTGAACACTGAAGCTTTCTTT.

The V and J genes are TRBV28 and TRBJ2-6; D gene uncertain. Trimming took off 1 base at V and 0 bases at J, with 7 bases between the two ends. From germline, CDR1 is MDHEN and CDR2 SYDVKM. This CDR3 is built from 16 residues. The CDR3 nucleotides read TGTGCCAGCAGTTTATCGGGTATCTCTGGGGCCAACGTCCTGACTTTC. Residues: CASSLSGISGANVLTF.

The rearrangement links TRBV7-2 to TRBJ1-5, with 9 bases matching TRBD1. The V gene end was trimmed by 2 bases and the J gene end by 3 bases; junction bases not matched to a gene: 5. This CDR3 has 16 amino acids. CDR1 SGHTA and CDR2 FQGNSA come from the germline V gene. CDR3 in DNA: TGTGCCAGCAGCTTAAGAGGGACAGGGATCAATCAGCCCCAGCATTTT. Translation: CASSLRGTGINQPQHF.

V is TRBV10-3 and J is TRBJ2-1; 11 nucleotides line up with TRBD2. The V segment lost 0 bases and the J segment 6 bases; nucleotides outside the gene matches: 7. Germline CDR1 is ENHRY and CDR2 is SYGVKD. The CDR3 loop spans 17 amino acids. CDR3 bases: TGTGCCATCAGTGAGTCGTTCGTGACTAGCGGGACCAATGAGCAGTTCTTC. Translation gives CAISESFVTSGTNEQFF.

V is TRBV15 and J is TRBJ2-6, with D perhaps matching TRBD1 (5 bases). V lost 0 bases to trimming and J lost 1 base, with 10 bases between them. This CDR3 region has 17 residues. CDR1 is LNHNV and CDR2 is YYDKDF in the germline V gene (reference sequence). The CDR3 sequence is CATSRDQGLSGANVLTF. CDR3 nucleotides: TGTGCCACCAGCAGAGATCAGGGATTATCTGGGGCCAACGTCCTGACTTTC.

The V gene is TRBV11-2, the J gene TRBJ1-4; TRBD1 matches 12 bases. The CDR3 extends over 16 amino acids. Losses at the gene ends were 5 bases for V and 8 bases for J; bases not matched to a gene: 9. Germline CDR1 reads SGHAT; CDR2 reads FQNNGV. CDR3 loop: CASSPRGQGAREKLFF. The CDR3 nucleotides read TGTGCCAGCAGCCCTAGGGGACAGGGGGCAAGGGAAAAACTGTTTTTT.

The chain links TRBV6-6 to TRBJ2-1; possibly TRBD2 for D (6 bases). The CDR3 extends over 15 amino acids. The V gene lost 8 bases and the J gene lost 8 bases, with 22 bases spanning the gap. Germline CDR1 MNHNY, CDR2 SVGAGI (reference sequence). The CDR3 coding sequence is TGTGCCAGCGACGAACCGACTAGGGGCTTGCATGAGCAGTTCTTC. Translated, it gives CASDEPTRGLHEQFF.

The gene calls are TRBV7-2 and TRBJ1-1; TRBD1 might be the D (6 bases). CDR1 SGHTA and CDR2 FQGNSA come from the germline V gene. V lost 5 bases to trimming and J lost 5 bases, with 21 bases between them. This CDR3 spans 16 amino acids. This chain's CDR3 is CASSPPGPGGGTEAFF. The CDR3 nucleotides are TGTGCCAGCAGCCCCCCGGGCCCGGGAGGGGGGACTGAAGCTTTCTTT.

The rearrangement uses TRBV6-1 and TRBJ1-5, with D possibly TRBD1 on 5 matching bases. The CDR3 contains 16 residues. V was cut by 4 bases and J by 6 bases, with 19 bases left in between. Germline V CDR1 and CDR2: MNHNS, SASEGT. The CDR3 is CASSGEGPIQGQPQHF. The CDR3 coding sequence is TGTGCCAGCAGTGGGGAGGGGCCTATCCAGGGTCAGCCCCAGCATTTT.

The chain recombines TRBV7-2 with TRBJ2-1; 12 bases match TRBD2. Germline V CDR1 and CDR2: SGHTA, FQGNSA. The CDR3 totals 18 residues. Trimming cost V 4 bases and J 4 bases; bases outside gene matches: 11. CDR3 region: CASSWIPTGTSGYNEQFF. DNA of the CDR3: TGTGCCAGCAGCTGGATCCCCACCGGGACTAGCGGGTACAATGAGCAGTTCTTC. The complete variable domain, with remaining parts taken from reference TRBV7-2 and TRBJ2-1, reads GAGVSQSPSNKVTEKGKDVELRCDPISGHTALYWYRQSLGQGLEFLIYFQGNSAPDKSGLPSDRFSAERTGGSVSTLTIQRTQQEDSAVYLCASSWIPTGTSGYNEQFFGPGTRLTVL.

The chain employs TRBV6-5 and TRBJ1-5; TRBD1 might be the D (5 bases). The germline V gene has CDR1 MNHEY and CDR2 SVGAGI. The CDR3 sequence is 15 residues long. Trimming took off 6 bases at V and 6 bases at J, with 18 bases between the two ends. CDR3 bases: TGTGCCAGCAGCCGAACGGGGGAAGCCAGTCAGCCCCAGCATTTT. It translates to CASSRTGEASQPQHF.

J is TRBJ2-7 and V is TRBV4-3, with TRBD2 identical over 7 bases. Trimming at V came to 0 bases and at J to 7 bases, leaving 9 bases not matched to a gene. Germline V gene lookup returns CDR1 LGHNA and CDR2 YSLEER. The CDR3 is 15 residues long. The CDR3, as DNA: TGCGCCAGCAGCCAAGAGAAGAGCGGGATGGTGGAGCAGTACTTC. It is translated as CASSQEKSGMVEQYF.

The J gene is TRBJ1-3, the V gene TRBV7-8; 7 bases match TRBD1. The V and J ends lost 5 bases and 2 bases, in that order; junction bases with no gene match: 3. This CDR3 is 14 amino acids long. CDR1 is SGHVS and CDR2 is FQNEAQ in the germline V gene. DNA for the CDR3: TGTGCCAGCAGCCAACAGGGGCCTGGAAACACCATATATTTT. Translating it yields CASSQQGPGNTIYF.

This chain uses TRBV15 with TRBJ1-2, with 8 bases identical to TRBD1. V shed 0 bases, J shed 4 bases, and the junction held 4 bases outside the gene matches. Germline V gene data show CDR1 as LNHNV and CDR2 as YYDKDF (reference sequence). The CDR3 is 15 residues long. The CDR3 here is CATSRDRGRIYGYTF. CDR3 in DNA: TGTGCCACCAGCAGAGACAGGGGGCGCATCTATGGCTACACCTTC.

The chain uses TRBV4-3 and TRBJ1-1; D uncertain. Germline V CDR1 and CDR2: LGHNA, YSLEER. CDR3 length equals 15 residues. V lost 0 bases and J lost 0, with 8 bases in between. As DNA, the CDR3 is TGCGCCAGCAGCCAAGATCAGAGAATGAACACTGAAGCTTTCTTT. Amino acids: CASSQDQRMNTEAFF.